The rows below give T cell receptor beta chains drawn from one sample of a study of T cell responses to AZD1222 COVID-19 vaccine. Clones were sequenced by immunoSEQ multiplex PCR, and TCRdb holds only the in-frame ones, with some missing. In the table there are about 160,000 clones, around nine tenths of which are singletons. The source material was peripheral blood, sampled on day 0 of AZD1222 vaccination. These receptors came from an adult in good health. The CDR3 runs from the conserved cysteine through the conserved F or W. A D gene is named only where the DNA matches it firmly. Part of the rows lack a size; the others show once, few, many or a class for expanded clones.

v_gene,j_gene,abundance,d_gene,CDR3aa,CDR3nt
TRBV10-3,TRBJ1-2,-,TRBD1,CAISGQGNNYGYTF,TGTGCCATCAGTGGACAGGGCAACAACTATGGCTACACCTTC
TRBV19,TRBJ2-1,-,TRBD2,CASSIIVAGAYEQFF,TGTGCCAGTAGTATAATAGTAGCGGGAGCCTATGAGCAGTTCTTC
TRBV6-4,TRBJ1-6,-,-,CASKGFSPYNSPLHF,TGTGCCAGCAAGGGTTTTTCCCCTTATAATTCACCCCTCCACTTT
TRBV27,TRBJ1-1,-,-,CASSPLNTEAFF,TGTGCCAGCAGTCCCCTGAACACTGAAGCTTTCTTT
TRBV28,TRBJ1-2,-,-,CASSLSLYGYTF,TGTGCCAGCAGTTTGTCTCTCTATGGCTACACCTTC
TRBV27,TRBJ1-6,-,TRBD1,CASSFLDRRHNSPLHF,TGTGCCAGCAGTTTTTTGGACAGGAGACATAATTCACCCCTCCACTTT
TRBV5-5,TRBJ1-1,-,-,CASSFRLQVEAFF,TGTGCCAGCAGCTTTCGGCTCCAGGTTGAAGCTTTCTTT
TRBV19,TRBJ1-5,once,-,CASSERGSDQPQHF,TGTGCCAGTAGTGAAAGGGGGTCGGATCAGCCCCAGCATTTT
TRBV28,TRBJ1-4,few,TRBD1,CASSHRGGEANEKLFF,TGTGCCAGCAGCCACAGGGGGGGTGAGGCTAATGAAAAACTGTTTTTT
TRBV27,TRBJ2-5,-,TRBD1,CASSLGQAQETQYF,TGTGCCAGCAGTCTCGGACAGGCCCAAGAGACCCAGTACTTC
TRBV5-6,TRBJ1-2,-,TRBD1,CASSSGQGYGYTF,TGTGCCAGCAGCTCCGGACAGGGGTATGGCTACACCTTC
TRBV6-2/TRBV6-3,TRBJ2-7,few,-,CASSSSTEVGSYEQYF,TGTGCCAGCAGTTCCTCGACTGAGGTGGGCTCCTACGAGCAGTACTTC
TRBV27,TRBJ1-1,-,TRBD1,CASSLTGEAEAFF,TGTGCCAGCAGTTTGACAGGGGAAGCTGAAGCTTTCTTT
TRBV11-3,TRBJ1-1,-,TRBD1,CASSLRTGNTEAFF,TGTGCCAGCAGCTTACGGACAGGGAACACTGAAGCTTTCTTT
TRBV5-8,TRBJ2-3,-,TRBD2,CASSPGLAERGDTQYF,TGTGCCAGCAGCCCCGGACTAGCGGAGAGGGGGGATACGCAGTATTTT
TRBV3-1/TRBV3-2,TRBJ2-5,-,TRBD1,CASSQGLGQGQETQYF,TGTGCCAGCAGCCAAGGACTCGGACAGGGTCAAGAGACCCAGTACTTC
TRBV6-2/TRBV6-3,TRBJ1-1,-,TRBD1,CASSLDRVEAFF,TGTGCCAGCAGCTTGGACAGGGTTGAAGCTTTCTTT
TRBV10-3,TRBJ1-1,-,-,CATHTNTEAFF,TGTGCCACCCACACGAACACTGAAGCTTTCTTT
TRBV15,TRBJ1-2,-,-,CATRGAGAGYGYTF,TGTGCCACCAGGGGGGCGGGCGCGGGCTATGGCTACACCTTC
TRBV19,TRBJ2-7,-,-,CAGGDSLYEQYF,TGTGCCGGCGGGGACAGCCTCTACGAGCAGTACTTC
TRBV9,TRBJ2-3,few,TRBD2,CASSTTERGDTDTQYF,TGTGCCAGCAGCACGACAGAGCGGGGCGACACAGATACGCAGTATTTT
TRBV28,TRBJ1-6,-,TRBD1,CASSEGDRGSPLHF,TGTGCCAGCAGTGAGGGGGACAGGGGTTCACCCCTCCACTTT
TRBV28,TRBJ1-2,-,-,CASSLAPSGPGYTF,TGTGCCAGCAGTTTGGCCCCCTCGGGACCTGGCTACACCTTC